This TCR beta chain was sequenced during a study of CXCR3-negative and CXCR3-positive naive CD8 T cells. Overall study: Sequencing yielded 140 million or so TRB reads, roughly 1.5 +/- 0.3 million per library. Study-level results: Naive cells used TRBV-TRBJ genes in much the same way whether CXCR3-negative or CXCR3-positive; memory cells did not. CXCR3-positive naive cells carried more hydrophobic TRB CDR3s than CXCR3-negative ones.

Via 5' RACE with UMI labels, TRB cDNA libraries were prepared. TCRdb re-called the 5' RACE reads; one entry per CDR3 protein, DNA not given. The table for this sample gives more than 80,000 distinct CDR3 sequences. Regarding this clonotype: The antigen remains undetermined.

The CDR3 is made up of 15 amino acids. The germline CDR1 and CDR2 sequences are SGHNT and YYREEE (reference sequence). J is TRBJ2-1 and V is TRBV5-4. Material for sequencing was naive CXCR3+ CD8+ T cells from blood. Subset meaning: CD45RO-CCR7+CD27+CD95- naive CD8+ T cells expressing CXCR3 (TNR3+). The receptor was isolated from a human donor in good health. Some clones in this sample may be carry-over from other donors' samples. The CDR3 is CASSLGVSNYNEQFF. Full variable domain (missing parts from reference TRBV5-4 and TRBJ2-1): ETGVTQSPTHLIKTRGQQVTLRCSSQSGHNTVSWYQQALGQGPQFIFQYYREEENGRGNFPPRFSGLQFPNYSSELNVNALELDDSALYLCASSLGVSNYNEQFFGPGTRLTVL.